Listed below are T cell receptor beta chains from one sample, sequenced in a study of T-cell reconstitution after alpha-beta-depleted transplantation in children. TCRdb analysed the PCR reads with MiXCR anew, one entry per CDR3 protein. Of 450,000 to 600,000 distinct CDR3 sequences listed, 15% to 20% were seen once; the top ten hold 3% to 3.5%. Sequencing used PBMCs from the stem cell graft donor, obtained from the stem cell graft. The receptors were gathered from a human donor who donated a stem cell graft to a child with acute lymphoblastic leukemia. CDR3s include the opening cysteine and the closing phenylalanine or tryptophan. Fields, in order: V gene, J gene, clone size, CDR3 protein. The size entry is marked missing in some rows and otherwise reads once, few, many or a size class.

V gene: TRBV5-1
J gene: TRBJ2-2
clone size: few
CDR3 protein: CASSLSGRVAGELFF

V gene: TRBV6-2/TRBV6-3
J gene: TRBJ1-1
clone size: NA
CDR3 protein: CASSFSWEAFF

V gene: TRBV5-1
J gene: TRBJ1-1
clone size: NA
CDR3 protein: CASSPFDRQNTEAFF

V gene: TRBV7-3
J gene: TRBJ2-5
clone size: NA
CDR3 protein: CASSPGQGYQETQYF

V gene: TRBV19
J gene: TRBJ1-2
clone size: few
CDR3 protein: CASSSGGTASAYGYTF

V gene: TRBV27
J gene: TRBJ1-6
clone size: NA
CDR3 protein: CASSYRSSYNSPLHF

V gene: TRBV15
J gene: TRBJ1-2
clone size: few
CDR3 protein: CATSRAPGQGAHNYGYTF

V gene: TRBV9
J gene: TRBJ2-7
clone size: few
CDR3 protein: CASSVGPLSYEQYF

V gene: TRBV29-1
J gene: TRBJ2-1
clone size: NA
CDR3 protein: CSVEFAREGLGEQFF

V gene: TRBV9
J gene: TRBJ2-7
clone size: NA
CDR3 protein: CASSGGDSRQYF

V gene: TRBV3-1
J gene: TRBJ2-2
clone size: NA
CDR3 protein: CASSPSSGRPNTGELFF

V gene: TRBV12-3/TRBV12-4
J gene: TRBJ2-7
clone size: few
CDR3 protein: CASSPVTASRKEQYF

V gene: TRBV6-1
J gene: TRBJ2-4
clone size: NA
CDR3 protein: CASSERQLAKNIQYF

V gene: TRBV7-9
J gene: TRBJ2-2
clone size: NA
CDR3 protein: CASSQQGRNTGELFF

V gene: TRBV6-2/TRBV6-3
J gene: TRBJ2-1
clone size: few
CDR3 protein: CASSYWNEQFF

V gene: TRBV4-1
J gene: TRBJ1-1
clone size: few
CDR3 protein: CASSQGGGRLNTEAFF

V gene: TRBV5-8
J gene: TRBJ1-2
clone size: few
CDR3 protein: CASSLFRGNGYTF

V gene: TRBV27
J gene: TRBJ1-5
clone size: NA
CDR3 protein: CASSLLGGDQPQHF

V gene: TRBV6-5
J gene: TRBJ1-1
clone size: NA
CDR3 protein: CASSWQGEITEAFF

V gene: TRBV27
J gene: TRBJ1-2
clone size: NA
CDR3 protein: CASRNLKSDRLNYGYTF